The text below deals with one TCR beta chain. These data are taken from a study of blood T cell repertoires in COVID-19. Clones were read by immunoSEQ multiplex PCR, and TCRdb kept only the in-frame ones, dropping some. This sample has about 420,000 clones; approximately 90% occur once, and the top ten carry roughly 0.78%. The germline gives CDR1 SNHLY, CDR2 FYNNEI. The CDR3 consists of 13 residues. The V gene end was trimmed by 5 bases and the J gene end by 5 bases; junction bases not matched to a gene: 3. Those enrolled in Seattle joined during active infection and were followed longitudinally afterward.

The receptor was isolated from a man younger than 30 with COVID-19, enrolled during active disease. Sequenced: peripheral blood. The gene calls are TRBV2 and TRBJ2-7, with TRBD1 identical over 10 bases. CDR3 sequence reads: CASSRQGADEQYF. As DNA, the CDR3 is TGTGCCAGCAGTCGACAGGGGGCAGACGAGCAGTACTTC.